This T cell receptor beta chain was sequenced for a study of PD-1 blockade in mismatch repair-deficient tumors. General study points: After pembrolizumab, tumor-resident clones rose rapidly, then generally contracted before radiologic responses.

Assay: immunoSEQ multiplex PCR; the TCRdb copy retains only in-frame clones and omits some. The sample has about 79,000 clones; 80% to 90% are singletons. With respect to this clone: The antigen is not known.

The V gene end was trimmed by 7 bases and the J gene end by 6 bases; junction bases not matched to a gene: 5. Germline V gives CDR1 SGHVS, CDR2 FQNEAQ. The CDR3 contains 14 residues. The chain links TRBV7-8 to TRBJ2-1; 11 nucleotides line up with TRBD2. The clonotype was recovered from an adult with mismatch repair-deficient cancer. This material consisted of peripheral blood, taken 44 weeks after starting pembrolizumab. The CDR3 loop reads CASIHSGRANEQFF. In DNA, the CDR3 is TGTGCCAGCATACATAGCGGGAGGGCCAATGAGCAGTTCTTC.